Listed below are T cell receptor beta chains from one sample, sequenced in a study of blood T cell repertoires in COVID-19. Profiling relied on immunoSEQ multiplex PCR, and the TCRdb table lists in-frame clones only, not all of them. This sample has about 17,000 clones, with about nine tenths found just once. Sequenced sample: peripheral blood. The receptors derive from a human donor with active COVID-19. The donor label of this sample is uncertain. The CDR3 runs from the conserved cysteine through the conserved F or W. Fields, in order: J gene, V gene, CDR3 protein.

TRBJ2-7,TRBV7-3,CASSYDRGSEQYF
TRBJ1-1,TRBV7-9,CASSAHEGRNTEAFF
TRBJ1-1,TRBV25-1,CASSARGGKTEAFF
TRBJ1-3,TRBV4-3,CASSQDFIMSSGNTIYF
TRBJ2-7,TRBV7-2,CASSWDRDYEQYF
TRBJ2-7,TRBV4-2,CASSQDRLDSEYEQYF
TRBJ2-5,TRBV13,CASSRASETQYF
TRBJ1-4,TRBV6-6,CASSYSAGRNEKLFF
TRBJ2-1,TRBV6-4,CASQMSGGQGYEQFF
TRBJ2-1,TRBV18,CASSPPYRTYNEQFF
TRBJ1-4,TRBV30,CAWSLTGRVATNEKLFF
TRBJ2-5,TRBV29-1,CSVASGGARETQYF
TRBJ2-7,TRBV9,CASSISGGVDEQYF
TRBJ2-1,TRBV27,CASSLADEQFF
TRBJ2-6,TRBV9,CASSDRPSGANVLTF
TRBJ1-2,TRBV29-1,CSVDLGQGRGYTF
TRBJ1-2,TRBV6-2/TRBV6-3,CASSTHRVTNYGYTF
TRBJ1-5,TRBV4-3,CASSQVYRVGRGNQPQHF
TRBJ2-3,TRBV5-1,CASSQEGQGTTDTQYF
TRBJ1-1,TRBV2,CASSESVEAFF
TRBJ2-3,TRBV4-1,CASSQEPTGTRVDTQYF
TRBJ1-1,TRBV29-1,CSVAGGTMNTEAFF
TRBJ2-1,TRBV3-1/TRBV3-2,CASRYLNRNEQFF
TRBJ2-1,TRBV15,CATRIGDRYNEQFF
TRBJ1-4,TRBV11-2,CASSSGVQEKLFF
TRBJ1-5,TRBV19,CASSIDPARDRDGGSQHF
TRBJ2-3,TRBV4-3,CASSQGQGGTDTQYF
TRBJ2-3,TRBV19,CASSESGGGTDTQYF
TRBJ2-2,TRBV14,CASSQSTGGRTGELFF
TRBJ1-2,TRBV29-1,CSVQITTGAYVYGYTF
TRBJ2-5,TRBV11-2,CASSLEERGETQYF
TRBJ2-3,TRBV7-2,CASSRKLTGFSTDTQYF
TRBJ2-3,TRBV24-1,CATGDSTDTQYF
TRBJ1-2,TRBV5-6,CASSLGPQGYGYTF
TRBJ1-1,TRBV5-4,CASSLGGRKNTEAFF
TRBJ1-2,TRBV5-1,CASSLAAARSLYTF
TRBJ2-5,TRBV27,CASSLSMAGVAQETQYF
TRBJ2-1,TRBV5-4,CASSFGLNNEQFF
TRBJ2-5,TRBV7-6,CASSLGPTLQETQYF
TRBJ1-4,TRBV19,CASSKDSGLEKLFF
TRBJ1-1,TRBV19,CASSADRDTEAFF
TRBJ1-4,TRBV27,CASGAPRGQGKEKLFF
TRBJ2-7,TRBV7-2,CASSLQDGAYEQYF
TRBJ2-3,TRBV7-9,CASSQGSGGAPDTQYF
TRBJ2-7,TRBV5-4,CASSLFVSGSVPYEQYF
TRBJ2-1,TRBV6-2/TRBV6-3,CASSWDSTSYNEQFF
TRBJ2-1,TRBV11-2,CASSYRGSGGAVGNEQFF
TRBJ1-1,TRBV12-1,CASSFSGSLNTEAFF
TRBJ2-5,TRBV4-2,CASSRGLADQETQYF